The rows below give T cell receptor beta chains drawn from one sample of a study of human T cells and chemical hapten exposure. TCRdb re-analysed the RACE reads in MiXCR, keeping a single row per CDR3 protein. Altogether some 99,000 distinct CDR3 sequences are present, 9.2% being singletons, with the ten largest covering 2.5% to 3.5%. The sample in question was whole blood, obtained in connection with sensitization to the hapten diphenylcyclopropenone (DPC). The source is a middle-aged woman with alopecia areata. Some clones in this sample may be carry-over from other donors' samples. CDR3s include the opening cysteine and the closing phenylalanine or tryptophan. D genes are given only for firm matches. Not all rows give a size; the values are once, few, many and, for expanded clones, a class.

v_gene	d_gene	j_gene	abundance	CDR3aa	CDR3nt
TRBV7-6	-	TRBJ1-3	few	CASSLARASFSGNTIYF	TGTGCCAGCAGCTTAGCCAGGGCTTCCTTCTCTGGAAACACCATATATTTT
TRBV6-4	TRBD2	TRBJ2-3	few	CASSATSGGTDTQYF	TGTGCCAGCAGTGCCACTAGCGGGGGGACAGATACGCAGTATTTT
TRBV19	TRBD1	TRBJ2-7	many	CASSPGTGRHEQYF	TGTGCCAGCTCGCCCGGGACAGGGAGACACGAGCAGTACTTC
TRBV2	-	TRBJ2-5	few	CASSYRGGQETQYF	TGTGCCAGCAGTTACAGGGGGGGCCAAGAGACCCAGTACTTC
TRBV14	-	TRBJ2-7	-	CASSQPPFGEQYF	TGTGCCAGCAGCCAACCACCTTTTGGGGAGCAGTACTTC
TRBV11-2	-	TRBJ2-3	-	CASSLGQILTDTQYF	TGTGCCAGCAGCTTAGGACAAATACTCACAGATACGCAGTATTTT
TRBV7-9	-	TRBJ2-7	many	CASSLITPGGQYF	TGTGCCAGCAGCTTAATCACGCCGGGTGGGCAGTACTTC
TRBV10-3	TRBD1	TRBJ1-1	many	CAIRQGVGTEAFF	TGTGCCATCAGACAGGGGGTGGGCACTGAAGCTTTCTTT
TRBV2	TRBD1	TRBJ1-6	many	CASSGRWTGAPIVSPLHF	TGTGCCAGCAGTGGCCGTTGGACAGGGGCTCCTATAGTTTCACCCCTCCACTTT
TRBV19	TRBD1	TRBJ1-5	-	CASSITAGGLSNQPQHF	TGTGCCAGTAGTATTACCGCAGGGGGCCTTAGCAATCAGCCCCAGCATTTT
TRBV4-3	TRBD1	TRBJ2-7	-	CASSQDPGQGLTFYEQYF	TGCGCCAGCAGCCAGGACCCGGGACAGGGATTAACTTTCTACGAGCAGTACTTC
TRBV6-6	TRBD1	TRBJ1-1	many	CASSSYRGRNTEAFF	TGTGCCAGCAGTTCCTACAGGGGGCGAAACACTGAAGCTTTCTTT
TRBV7-2	-	TRBJ1-1	many	CASSLAGMNTEAFF	TGTGCCAGCAGCTTAGCAGGGATGAACACTGAAGCTTTCTTT
TRBV19	-	TRBJ2-6	many	CASSIPGSGANVLTF	TGTGCCAGTAGTATCCCCGGGTCTGGGGCCAACGTCCTGACTTTC
TRBV11-2	-	TRBJ2-3	many	CASSLDSRGTDTQYF	TGTGCCAGCAGCTTAGATAGTAGGGGCACAGATACGCAGTATTTT
TRBV20-1	-	TRBJ2-1	-	CSARGQFNEQFF	TGCAGTGCCAGAGGGCAGTTCAATGAGCAGTTCTTC
TRBV4-2	-	TRBJ2-4	-	CASSQRPGALGNIQYF	TGTGCCAGCAGCCAACGTCCGGGGGCCTTGGGAAACATTCAGTACTTC
TRBV7-8	TRBD2	TRBJ2-1	-	CASSARIFSGGPNEQFF	TGTGCCAGCAGCGCCCGCATTTTTAGCGGGGGGCCCAATGAGCAGTTCTTC
TRBV28	-	TRBJ1-2	few	CASSLDGGGGYTF	TGTGCCAGCAGTTTAGATGGAGGGGGAGGCTACACCTTC
TRBV20-1	TRBD1	TRBJ2-5	many	CSATPGTGPQETQYF	TGCAGTGCTACACCCGGGACAGGACCACAAGAGACCCAGTACTTC
TRBV7-3	-	TRBJ2-5	-	CASSLTLQETQYF	TGTGCCAGCAGCTTGACCCTCCAAGAGACCCAGTACTTC
TRBV5-4	TRBD1	TRBJ2-1	-	CASSPGQGVGEQFF	TGTGCCAGCAGCCCCGGACAGGGGGTGGGTGAGCAGTTCTTC
TRBV5-5	TRBD2	TRBJ2-5	few	CASSPPLIAGAERQTQYF	TGTGCCAGCAGCCCCCCTTTAATAGCGGGGGCGGAGAGACAGACCCAGTACTTC
TRBV6-1	-	TRBJ2-5	few	CASRREAETQYF	TGTGCCAGCAGGAGGGAGGCAGAGACCCAGTACTTC
TRBV18	TRBD1	TRBJ2-5	many	CASSPDTGGQETQYF	TGTGCCAGCTCACCAGATACAGGGGGGCAAGAGACCCAGTACTTC
TRBV6-1	-	TRBJ2-7	many	CASRTVGGPYEQYF	TGTGCCAGCAGAACCGTGGGGGGCCCCTACGAGCAGTACTTC
TRBV6-2/TRBV6-3	TRBD1	TRBJ2-7	few	CASSYETGGYEQYF	TGTGCCAGCAGTTACGAGACAGGGGGCTACGAGCAGTACTTC
TRBV7-6	-	TRBJ2-7	-	CASSLEGDGSYEQYF	TGTGCCAGCAGCTTAGAAGGGGACGGGTCCTACGAGCAGTACTTC
TRBV14	-	TRBJ1-1	many	CASSLQGIENTEAFF	TGTGCCAGCAGCTTACAGGGTATAGAGAACACTGAAGCTTTCTTT
TRBV11-2	-	TRBJ1-1	many	CASSLAGTEAFF	TGTGCCAGCAGCTTAGCCGGGACTGAAGCTTTCTTT
TRBV12-3/TRBV12-4	-	TRBJ1-6	many	CASSHNSGGGNSPLHF	TGTGCCAGCAGTCATAACTCCGGAGGGGGGAATTCACCCCTCCACTTT